Below, 10 T cell receptor beta chains from the same sample are listed, as sequenced in a study of cytomegalovirus exposure and HLA in healthy donors. 13 Jbeta primers and 60 Vbeta primers were used for the PCR. Repertoires were generated with immunoSEQ multiplex PCR, while TCRdb's copy carries only in-frame clones and drops some. The specimen's table records about 90,000 clones. Source material: PBMCs. Receptors were obtained from a woman in her 30s in good health and CMV-seronegative.

The rearrangement joins TRBV27 to TRBJ1-5; 10 bases line up with TRBD1. Germline V gene data show CDR1 as MNHEY and CDR2 as SMNVEV (reference sequence). The V and J ends lost 4 bases and 4 bases, in that order; junction bases with no gene match: 7. This CDR3 spans 16 amino acids. The CDR3 reads CASSSLDRGMNQPQHF. Here the CDR3 DNA reads TGTGCCAGCAGTTCCTTGGACAGGGGGATGAATCAGCCCCAGCATTTT.

V and J are TRBV7-8 and TRBJ2-3, with a tentative D call TRBD1 (6 bases). CDR3 length: 16 residues. CDR1 SGHVS and CDR2 FQNEAQ come from the germline V gene. The V end lost 1 base, the J end lost 2 bases, and 13 bases lay between the germline ends. The CDR3 spells CASSLVGAGITDTQYF. The CDR3 coding sequence is TGTGCCAGCAGCTTAGTGGGGGCCGGAATCACAGATACGCAGTATTTT.

J is TRBJ1-1 and V is TRBV18; 7 nucleotides align to TRBD1. The V gene's germline CDR1 is KGHSH and CDR2 LQKENI. Trimming removed 3 bases from V and 6 bases from J; junction bases left unmatched: 16. The CDR3 covers 17 residues. The DNA of the CDR3 is TGTGCCAGCTCACCCTACCCACTGACAGGGTTAGATTCTGAAGCTTTCTTT. Translating gives CASSPYPLTGLDSEAFF.

CDR3 residues: CASSIGGRVDTQYF. CDR3 nucleotides: TGTGCCAGCAGTATAGGAGGCCGGGTGGATACGCAGTATTTT. The chain uses TRBV27 and TRBJ2-3, with D possibly TRBD2 on 5 matching bases. The CDR3 is 14 residues long. CDR1 is MNHEY and CDR2 is SMNVEV in the germline V gene (reference sequence). Trimming took off 5 bases at V and 6 bases at J, with 15 bases between the two ends.

This sequence joins TRBV9 and TRBJ1-4; 10 bases align to TRBD1. The V gene's germline CDR1 is SGDLS and CDR2 YYNGEE. J lost 7 bases, V lost 3 bases, and 6 bases had no gene match. The CDR3 is 15 amino acids. In nucleotides, the CDR3 is TGTGCCAGCAGCGCCGGGACAGGGGAGGGTGAAAAACTGTTTTTT. It encodes CASSAGTGEGEKLFF. The full variable domain, with the rest looked up from reference TRBV9 and TRBJ1-4, is DSGVTQTPKHLITATGQRVTLRCSPRSGDLSVYWYQQSLDQGLQFLIQYYNGEERAKGNILERFSAQQFPDLHSELNLSSLELGDSALYFCASSAGTGEGEKLFFGSGTQLSVL.

To note about this clone: The junction differs from germline at one of its ends, possibly a read error. The V and J genes are TRBV7-7 and TRBJ2-2, with 9 bases fitting TRBD1. The CDR3 extends over 15 amino acids. Germline CDR1 is SSHAT and CDR2 is FNYEAQ (reference sequence). The CDR3 bases are TGTGCTAGCAGTTCGGGACAGGGCTACACCGGGGAGCTGTTTTTT. Its protein product is CASSSGQGYTGELFF.

This chain joins TRBV19 and TRBJ2-5, with D perhaps TRBD2 (5 bases). Trimming removed 0 bases from V and 5 bases from J, with 13 bases in between. Per the germline V gene, CDR1 is LNHDA and CDR2 is SQIVND (reference sequence). This CDR3 is built from 15 residues. The CDR3 sequence is CASSIDLEVPETQYF. The CDR3 bases are TGTGCCAGTAGTATAGATCTGGAGGTTCCGGAGACCCAGTACTTC.

In regard to this clone: The identical CDR3 is also encoded by other nucleotide sequences in the sample. The chain links TRBV2 to TRBJ2-7; 8 bases match TRBD2. Per germline, CDR1 SNHLY and CDR2 FYNNEI. This CDR3 contains 13 residues. V was clipped by 7 bases and J by 6 bases; unmatched bases: 8. As DNA, the CDR3 is TGTGCCAGCACGGGGACCAGCGGGGGCGAGCAGTACTTC. Amino acid sequence: CASTGTSGGEQYF.

The chain links TRBV30 to TRBJ1-1, with D possibly being TRBD1 (6 bases). V lost 4 bases, J lost 1 base, and 10 bases lay in between. Germline-derived CDR1 and CDR2 are GTSNPN and SVGIG (reference sequence). The length of the CDR3 is 13 residues. The DNA for the CDR3 is TGTGCCTGGAACCGGGGACAGAACACTGAAGCTTTCTTT. It codes for CAWNRGQNTEAFF.

The chain employs TRBV28 and TRBJ2-1; D call uncertain. V lost 5 bases and J lost 3, with 5 bases in between. The CDR3 loop spans 12 amino acids. Germline V lookup: CDR1 MDHEN, CDR2 SYDVKM. The CDR3 is CASSAIYNEQFF. CDR3 bases: TGTGCCAGCAGTGCGATCTACAATGAGCAGTTCTTC.